These 27 T cell receptor beta chains originate from one sample sequenced in a study of blood T cells in healthy people across ages. Primers used in a second PCR of about 7 to 12 cycles were a sample-barcoded 5' primer and a J-beta primer mix. TCRdb called the 5' RACE reads again in MiXCR, with one record for every CDR3 protein. The table includes about 670,000 distinct CDR3 sequences, approximately 52% detected once. Material: blood. Receptor source: a woman aged 80 or older in good health.

The rearrangement links TRBV27 to TRBJ2-3; tentatively, D is TRBD1 (5 bases). Germline CDR1 is MNHEY and CDR2 is SMNVEV (reference sequence). The CDR3 extends over 18 amino acids. V lost 2 bases and J lost 2, with 20 bases in between. The CDR3 sequence is CASSLKTPGNGYTDTQYF. The CDR3 DNA follows: TGTGCCAGCAGTTTAAAAACCCCAGGGAACGGGTACACAGATACGCAGTATTTT.

Concerning this clonotype itself: A much larger clone differs from this one at a single base, so this may be a read error. The V call is TRBV28, the J call TRBJ2-1; D ambiguous. Germline CDR1 and CDR2: MDHEN and SYDVKM. The CDR3 is 12 residues long. Trimming removed 6 bases from V and 6 bases from J, with 9 bases in between. The DNA of the CDR3 is TGTGCCAGCAGCCCCGCCTCCAATGAGCAGTTCTTC. It translates to CASSPASNEQFF.

This chain links TRBV3-1 with TRBJ2-6; TRBD1 matches at 7 bases. The CDR3 consists of 19 residues. Trimming took 0 bases from V and 0 from J; bases not matched to a gene: 8. CDR1 is LGHDT and CDR2 is YNNKEL in the germline V gene (reference sequence). CDR3 protein: CASSQEGTGTDSGANVLTF. The CDR3 DNA sequence: TGTGCCAGCAGCCAAGAGGGTACCGGGACAGACTCTGGGGCCAACGTCCTGACTTTC.

The V gene is TRBV20-1, the J gene TRBJ1-1, with no clear D. This CDR3 comprises 11 residues. Trimming stripped 1 base from V and 5 bases from J, with 5 bases between. Germline lookup yields CDR1 DFQATT and CDR2 SNEGSKA (reference sequence). The CDR3 loop is CSARGFTEAFF. The DNA of the CDR3 is TGCAGTGCTAGAGGGTTTACTGAAGCTTTCTTT.

This chain connects TRBV20-1 to TRBJ2-4; the D gene is possibly TRBD2 (6 bases). The assigned J gene may be wrong: the sequence end matches TRBJ2-7 better. Germline V gene sequence: CDR1 DFQATT, CDR2 SNEGSKA (reference sequence). CDR3 length: 12 residues. CDR3 in amino acids: CSARWRGYEQYF. CDR3 bases: TGCAGTGCTAGGTGGCGGGGCTACGAGCAGTACTTC.

This clonotype was seen once. The chain uses TRBV20-1 and TRBJ1-2; 7 nucleotides agree with TRBD1. Germline CDR1 reads DFQATT; CDR2 reads SNEGSKA (reference sequence). The CDR3 sequence is 13 residues long. Trimming at V came to 6 bases and at J to 6 bases, leaving 10 bases not matched to a gene. This CDR3 is CSAYRAGGDGYTF. CDR3 sequence (DNA): TGCAGTGCCTACCGGGCAGGGGGGGATGGCTACACCTTC.

This chain links TRBV5-1 with TRBJ2-3, with 14 bases identical to TRBD2. With 5 bases clipped from V and 6 bases from J, the junction kept 8 bases outside the gene matches. The CDR3 sequence is 16 residues long. The germline CDR1 and CDR2 sequences are SGHRS and YFSETQ. CDR3 bases: TGCGCCAGCAGTTTCACACGGACTAGCGGGAGGGATACGCAGTATTTT. Its translation is CASSFTRTSGRDTQYF.

A few counts support this clonotype. The chain employs TRBV20-1 and TRBJ2-1, with TRBD2 matching over 10 bases. Germline V gene lookup returns CDR1 DFQATT and CDR2 SNEGSKA (reference sequence). The CDR3 has 17 amino acids. The V gene end was trimmed by 2 bases and the J gene end by 5 bases; junction bases not matched to a gene: 12. For the CDR3, the DNA is TGCAGTGCTAGAAATCAAGGCGGACTAGCGGTCCACAATGAGCAGTTCTTC. Its protein product is CSARNQGGLAVHNEQFF.

J is TRBJ2-1 and V is TRBV7-6; D uncertain. This CDR3 region has 11 residues. Deletions cut 2 bases from V and 10 bases from J, with 6 bases between. Germline-derived CDR1 and CDR2 are SGHVS and FNYEAQ. The CDR3 sequence is CASSLREEQFF. The CDR3 DNA is TGTGCCAGCAGCTTAAGAGAGGAGCAGTTCTTC.

This clonotype occurred many times. The chain combines TRBV3-1 with TRBJ2-6; D remains ambiguous. Trimming took 5 bases from V and 0 from J, leaving 11 bases between them. CDR3 size: 16 residues. Germline V gene sequence: CDR1 LGHDT, CDR2 YNNKEL (reference sequence). The CDR3 DNA reads as TGTGCCAGCAGCTCCAGACACGTCTCTGGGGCCAACGTCCTGACTTTC. Translating it yields CASSSRHVSGANVLTF.

The table lists this clonotype with a few counts. The chain joins TRBV28 to TRBJ2-4; TRBD2 is a possible D gene (5 bases). Germline V gives CDR1 MDHEN, CDR2 SYDVKM. V gave up 2 bases and J gave up 9 bases, with 11 bases separating them. The CDR3 is made up of 13 amino acids. The CDR3 is CASSLGPGSIQYF. The CDR3 region has the DNA TGTGCCAGCAGTTTAGGTCCGGGGAGCATTCAGTACTTC.

The chain joins TRBV16 to TRBJ2-1; D gene unclear. The CDR3 consists of 15 residues. The germline V gene has CDR1 KGHSY and CDR2 FQNENV. V lost 1 base, J lost 1 base, and 8 bases lay in between. CDR3 in amino acids: CASSQWSSSYNEQFF. The CDR3 nucleotides read TGTGCCAGCAGCCAATGGTCATCTTCCTACAATGAGCAGTTCTTC.

As regards this clonotype: Given a much more abundant clone one base away, this may be a read error. This rearrangement joins TRBV20-1 to TRBJ2-4; 7 bases match TRBD1. The DNA end is a closer match to TRBJ2-5, so the J assignment may be wrong. The CDR3 is 14 residues long. Germline V lookup: CDR1 DFQATT, CDR2 SNEGSKA (reference sequence). The CDR3 protein is CSAGEGAGSETQYF. CDR3 DNA: TGCAGTGCTGGAGAGGGGGCAGGCTCCGAGACCCAGTACTTC.

This rearrangement joins TRBV4-2 to TRBJ2-7; D could derive from TRBD1 or TRBD2 (5 bases each). Germline values: CDR1 LGHNA, CDR2 YNFKEQ. The V end was cut by 3 bases, the J end by 2 bases, with 8 bases between. This CDR3 spans 13 amino acids. In DNA, the CDR3 is TGTGCCAGCAGCCATTCGGGACCCTACGAGCAGTACTTC. Residues: CASSHSGPYEQYF.

The V and J genes are TRBV19 and TRBJ1-6; D not certain. Germline-derived CDR1 and CDR2 are LNHDA and SQIVND (reference sequence). The CDR3 contains 16 residues. V lost 3 bases and J lost 9, with 18 bases in between. The DNA for the CDR3 is TGTGCCAGTAGTATGCGGTATATACATCGGATTTCACCCCTCCACTTT. This sequence encodes CASSMRYIHRISPLHF.

Of note for this clonotype: One base away lies a much larger clone, so this may be a sequencing read error. The J gene is TRBJ2-1, the V gene TRBV20-1, with TRBD2 as a possible D gene (7 bases). The J call may be mistaken, given a closer DNA end match to TRBJ2-7. This CDR3 has 15 residues. In germline, CDR1 is DFQATT, CDR2 SNEGSKA (reference sequence). CDR3 DNA: TGCAGTGCGACGGGAGGCGGGGGCTTCTACAATGAGCAGTACTTC. Its protein product is CSATGGGGFYNEQYF.

At least ten counts were recorded for this clonotype. The rearrangement joins TRBV3-1 to TRBJ2-1; 12 bases agree with TRBD2. The CDR3 contains 18 residues. V was clipped by 3 bases and J by 4 bases; unmatched bases: 10. In germline, CDR1 is LGHDT, CDR2 YNNKEL (reference sequence). The CDR3 DNA reads TGTGCCAGCAGCCAGCTCACTAGCGGGGGGTCCAATTACAATGAGCAGTTCTTC. It specifies CASSQLTSGGSNYNEQFF.

Worth noting for this clonotype: One base away lies a much larger clone, so this may be a sequencing read error. This sequence joins TRBV5-1 and TRBJ1-2; D is unresolved. V was shortened by 4 bases and J by 9 bases, with 16 bases between the two germline ends. The germline V gene has CDR1 SGHRS and CDR2 YFSETQ. CDR3 length: 13 residues. CDR3 region: CASSLDVTGSYTF. Written as DNA, the CDR3 is TGCGCCAGCAGCCTGGACGTGACCGGCAGCTACACCTTC.

The rearrangement joins TRBV20-1 to TRBJ2-1; D perhaps matches TRBD1 (6 bases). The J call may be incorrect, as the DNA end agrees better with TRBJ2-7. CDR3 length equals 14 residues. Germline CDR1 reads DFQATT; CDR2 reads SNEGSKA (reference sequence). CDR3 coding DNA: TGCAGTGCTAGGGACAGCCTATCCTACAATGAGCAGTACTTC. It translates to CSARDSLSYNEQYF.

This chain links TRBV6-5 with TRBJ2-7; D is possibly TRBD1 (6 bases). The CDR3 covers 11 residues. CDR1 is MNHEY and CDR2 is SVGAGI in the germline V gene. The CDR3 here is CASRTVYEQYF. As DNA, the CDR3 is TGTGCTTCACGGACAGTCTACGAGCAGTACTTC.

This clonotype was observed a few times. This chain joins TRBV7-6 and TRBJ2-4; 11 bases align to TRBD2. The DNA end lines up better with TRBJ2-5; the J call may be wrong. Looked up from germline, CDR1 is SGHVS and CDR2 is FNYEAQ. The CDR3 is 17 amino acids. CDR3 coding DNA: TGTGCCAGCAGCCTTCCCCCTAGCGGGGGGACCTCCGGGACCCAGTACTTC. It translates to CASSLPPSGGTSGTQYF.

The chain links TRBV7-3 to TRBJ1-1, with unresolved D. This CDR3 is built from 13 residues. The germline V gene encodes CDR1 SGHTA and CDR2 FQGTGA. Between the trimmed V and J ends, which lost 5 bases and 5 bases, there was a span of 12 bases. The CDR3 bases are TGTGCCAGCAGCCCTAGTCGGCGGACTGAAGCTTTCTTT. It translates to CASSPSRRTEAFF. Together with reference TRBV7-3 and TRBJ1-1, the CDR3 gives the full variable domain: GAGVSQTPSNKVTEKGKYVELRCDPISGHTALYWYRQSLGQGPEFLIYFQGTGAADDSGLPNDRFFAVRPEGSVSTLKIQRTERGDSAVYLCASSPSRRTEAFFGQGTRLTVV.

With respect to this clonotype: Possible read error: a much larger clone is one base away. This chain joins TRBV12-3 or TRBV12-4 and TRBJ2-7; possibly TRBD2 for D (5 bases). Trimming left V 6 bases short and J 4 bases short, with 16 bases between. The CDR3 is made up of 14 amino acids. The CDR3 region has the DNA TGTGCCAGCAGGGCCGGGATAGGGTTATACGAGCAGTACTTC. It specifies CASRAGIGLYEQYF.

This clonotype was seen at least ten times. This sequence joins TRBV5-1 and TRBJ1-2; a weak D match, TRBD1 (5 bases). The CDR3 loop spans 14 amino acids. With 0 bases removed from V and 4 bases from J, the gap between germline ends came to 10 bases. The germline CDR1 and CDR2 sequences are SGHRS and YFSETQ. DNA of the CDR3: TGCGCCAGCAGCTTGGTGGGGCTCACCTATGGCTACACCTTC. Its protein is CASSLVGLTYGYTF. Drawing the rest from reference TRBV5-1 and TRBJ1-2, the complete variable domain is KAGVTQTPRYLIKTRGQQVTLSCSPISGHRSVSWYQQTPGQGLQFLFEYFSETQRNKGNFPGRFSGRQFSNSRSEMNVSTLELGDSALYLCASSLVGLTYGYTFGSGTRLTVV.

The sample holds a few counts of this clonotype. This chain connects TRBV20-1 to TRBJ1-5, with D maybe TRBD1 (6 bases). The germline V gene has CDR1 DFQATT and CDR2 SNEGSKA (reference sequence). This CDR3 has 14 amino acids. The V end was cut by 3 bases, the J end by 6 bases, with 15 bases between. The CDR3 sequence is CSASGGRTGQPQHF. CDR3 DNA: TGCAGTGCTAGTGGGGGGCGCACGGGTCAGCCCCAGCATTTT.

This chain connects TRBV12-3 or TRBV12-4 to TRBJ2-5; D uncertain. The V and J ends lost 6 bases and 5 bases respectively, with 10 bases between them. The CDR3 is made up of 12 amino acids. CDR3 loop: CASSPSSETQYF. DNA of the CDR3: TGTGCCAGCAGCCCCTCCTCGGAGACCCAGTACTTC.

With respect to this clonotype: This may be a read error: a much more frequent sequence differs by one nucleotide. This chain joins TRBV14 and TRBJ2-5; either TRBD1 or TRBD2 may supply D (5 bases each). V was pared by 4 bases and J by 11 bases, with 23 bases between. Germline V lookup: CDR1 SGHDN, CDR2 FVKESK. The CDR3 is made up of 15 amino acids. CDR3 loop: CASSRWGTHPYEQYF. The CDR3 DNA is TGTGCCAGCAGCCGGTGGGGGACCCACCCTTATGAGCAGTACTTC.